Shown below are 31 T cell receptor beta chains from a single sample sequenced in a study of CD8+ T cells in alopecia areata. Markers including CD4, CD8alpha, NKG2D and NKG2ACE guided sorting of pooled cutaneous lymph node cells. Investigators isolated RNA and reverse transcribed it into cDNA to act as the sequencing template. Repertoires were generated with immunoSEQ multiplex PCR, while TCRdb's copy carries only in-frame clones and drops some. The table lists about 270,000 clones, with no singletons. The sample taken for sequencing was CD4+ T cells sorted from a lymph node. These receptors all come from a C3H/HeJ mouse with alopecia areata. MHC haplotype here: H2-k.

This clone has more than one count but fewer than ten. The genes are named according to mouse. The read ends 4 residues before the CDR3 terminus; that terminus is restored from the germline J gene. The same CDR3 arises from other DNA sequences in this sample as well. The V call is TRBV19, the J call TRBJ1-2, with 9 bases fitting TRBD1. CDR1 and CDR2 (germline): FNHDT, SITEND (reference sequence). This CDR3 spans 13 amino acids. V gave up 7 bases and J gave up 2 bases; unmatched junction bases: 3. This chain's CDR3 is CASRDRVNSDYTF. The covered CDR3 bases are TGTGCCAGCCGGGACAGGGTTAACTCC. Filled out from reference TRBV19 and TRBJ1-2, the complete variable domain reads GGIITQTPKFLIGQEGQKLTLKCQQNFNHDTMYWYRQDSGKGLRLIYYSITENDLQKGDLSEGYDASREKKSSFSLTVTSAQKNEMAVFLCASRDRVNSDYTFGSGTRLLVI.

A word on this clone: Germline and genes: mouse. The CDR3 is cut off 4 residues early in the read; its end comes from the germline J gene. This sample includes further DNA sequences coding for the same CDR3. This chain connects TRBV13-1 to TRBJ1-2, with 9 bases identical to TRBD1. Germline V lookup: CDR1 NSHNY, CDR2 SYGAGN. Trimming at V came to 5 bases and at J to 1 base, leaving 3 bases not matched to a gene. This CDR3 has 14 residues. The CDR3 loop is CASSPGQGNSDYTF. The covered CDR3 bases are TGTGCCAGCAGCCCGGGACAGGGAAACTCC.

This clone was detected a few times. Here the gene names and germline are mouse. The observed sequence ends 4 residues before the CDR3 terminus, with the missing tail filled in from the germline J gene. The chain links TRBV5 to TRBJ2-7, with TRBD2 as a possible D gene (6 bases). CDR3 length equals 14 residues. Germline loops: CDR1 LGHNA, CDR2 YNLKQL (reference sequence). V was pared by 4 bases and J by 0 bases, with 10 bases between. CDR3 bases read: TGTGCCAGCAGCCCTGGGGCGAGCTCCTAT. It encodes CASSPGASSY. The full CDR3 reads CASSPGASSYEQYF.

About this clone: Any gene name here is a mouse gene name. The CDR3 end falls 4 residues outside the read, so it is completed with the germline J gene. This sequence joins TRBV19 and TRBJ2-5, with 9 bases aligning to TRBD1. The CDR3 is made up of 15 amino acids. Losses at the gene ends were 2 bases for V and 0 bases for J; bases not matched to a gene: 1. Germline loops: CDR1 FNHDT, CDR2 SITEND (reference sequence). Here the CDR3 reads CASSIGTGNQDTQYF. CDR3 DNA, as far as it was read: TGTGCCAGCAGTATCGGGACAGGGAACCAAGAC.

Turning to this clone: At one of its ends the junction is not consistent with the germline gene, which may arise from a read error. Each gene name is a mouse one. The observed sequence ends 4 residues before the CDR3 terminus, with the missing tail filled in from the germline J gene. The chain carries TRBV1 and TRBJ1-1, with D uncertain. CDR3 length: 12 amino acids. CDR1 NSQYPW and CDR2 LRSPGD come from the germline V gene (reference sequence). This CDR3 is CTCSAENKEVFF. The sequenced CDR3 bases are TGCACCTGCAGTGCAGAAAACAAA.

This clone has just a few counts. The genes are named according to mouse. CDR3 bases read: TGTGCCAGCGGTGATCCGGGACAGACAAACACCGGG. Translating it yields CASGDPGQTNTG. In full, the CDR3 reads CASGDPGQTNTGQLYF. This rearrangement joins TRBV13-2 to TRBJ2-2; 7 bases agree with TRBD1. The observed sequence ends 4 residues before the CDR3 terminus, with the missing tail filled in from the germline J gene. The CDR3 contains 16 residues. Germline assignment: CDR1 NNHNN and CDR2 SYGAGS (reference sequence). J gave up 0 bases and V 1 base, and 3 bases lay outside the gene matches.

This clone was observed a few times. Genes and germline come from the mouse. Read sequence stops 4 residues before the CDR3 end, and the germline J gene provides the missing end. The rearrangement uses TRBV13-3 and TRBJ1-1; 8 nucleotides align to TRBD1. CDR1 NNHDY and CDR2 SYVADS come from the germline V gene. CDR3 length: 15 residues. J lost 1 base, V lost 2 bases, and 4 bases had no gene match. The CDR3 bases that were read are TGTGCCAGCAGTGACAGGGGGCGAGTAAACACA. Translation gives CASSDRGRVNT. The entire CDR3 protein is CASSDRGRVNTEVFF.

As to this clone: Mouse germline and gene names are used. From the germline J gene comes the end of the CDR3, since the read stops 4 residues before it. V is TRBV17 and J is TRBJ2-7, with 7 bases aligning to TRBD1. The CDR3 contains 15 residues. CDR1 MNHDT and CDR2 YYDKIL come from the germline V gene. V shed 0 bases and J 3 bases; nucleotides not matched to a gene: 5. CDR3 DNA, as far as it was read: TGTGCTAGCAGTAGAGATACAGGGGACATCTAT. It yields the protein CASSRDTGDIY. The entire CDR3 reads CASSRDTGDIYEQYF.

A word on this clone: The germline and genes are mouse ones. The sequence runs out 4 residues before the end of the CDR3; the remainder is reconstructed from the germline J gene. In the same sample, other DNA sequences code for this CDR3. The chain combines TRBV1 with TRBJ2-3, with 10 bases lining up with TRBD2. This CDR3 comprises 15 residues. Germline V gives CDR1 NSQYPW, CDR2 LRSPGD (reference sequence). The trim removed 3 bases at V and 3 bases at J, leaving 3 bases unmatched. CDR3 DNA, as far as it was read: TGCACCTGCAGTGCTCCGACTGGGGGGGCAGAA. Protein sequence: CTCSAPTGGAE. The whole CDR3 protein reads CTCSAPTGGAETLYF.

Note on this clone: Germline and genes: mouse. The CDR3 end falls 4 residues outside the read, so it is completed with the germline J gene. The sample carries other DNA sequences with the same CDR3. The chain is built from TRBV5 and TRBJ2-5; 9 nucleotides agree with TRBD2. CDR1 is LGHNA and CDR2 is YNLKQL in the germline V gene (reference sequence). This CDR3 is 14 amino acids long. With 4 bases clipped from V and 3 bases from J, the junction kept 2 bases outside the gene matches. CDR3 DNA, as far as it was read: TGTGCCAGCAGCCCGGGACTGGGACAAGAC. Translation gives CASSPGLGQD. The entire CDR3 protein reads CASSPGLGQDTQYF.

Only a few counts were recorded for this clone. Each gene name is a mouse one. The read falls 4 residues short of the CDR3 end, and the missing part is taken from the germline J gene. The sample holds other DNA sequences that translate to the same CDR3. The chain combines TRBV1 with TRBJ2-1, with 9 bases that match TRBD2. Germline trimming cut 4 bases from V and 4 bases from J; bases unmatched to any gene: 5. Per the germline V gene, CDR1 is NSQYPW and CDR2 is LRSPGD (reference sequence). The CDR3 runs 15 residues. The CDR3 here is CTCSGPGLGYAEQFF. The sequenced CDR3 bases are TGCACCTGCAGTGGTCCGGGACTGGGTTATGCT. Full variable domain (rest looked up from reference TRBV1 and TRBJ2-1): VTLLEQNPRWRLVPRGQAVNLRCILKNSQYPWMSWYQQDLQKQLQWLFTLRSPGDKEVKSLPGADYLATRVTDTELRLQVANMSQGRTLYCTCSGPGLGYAEQFFGPGTRLTVL.

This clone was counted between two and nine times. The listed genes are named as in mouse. The CDR3 loop is CASSSTGGDSDYTF. The part of the CDR3 DNA that was read is TGTGCCAGCAGTTCGACAGGGGGAGACTCC. The V gene is TRBV19, the J gene TRBJ1-2; 9 bases agree with TRBD1. The read ends 4 residues shy of where the CDR3 ends; the end is completed using the germline J gene. V was pared by 4 bases and J by 3 bases, with 4 bases of the junction left unmatched. Per the germline V gene, CDR1 is FNHDT and CDR2 is SITEND (reference sequence). The CDR3 contains 14 residues.

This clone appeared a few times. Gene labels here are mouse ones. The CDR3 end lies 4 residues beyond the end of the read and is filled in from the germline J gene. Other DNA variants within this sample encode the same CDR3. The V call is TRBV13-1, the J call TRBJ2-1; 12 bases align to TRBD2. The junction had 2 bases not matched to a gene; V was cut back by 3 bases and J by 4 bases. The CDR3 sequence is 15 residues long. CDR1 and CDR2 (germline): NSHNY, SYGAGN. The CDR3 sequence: CASSGGLGGYAEQFF. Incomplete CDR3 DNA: TGTGCCAGCAGTGGGGGACTGGGGGGATATGCT.

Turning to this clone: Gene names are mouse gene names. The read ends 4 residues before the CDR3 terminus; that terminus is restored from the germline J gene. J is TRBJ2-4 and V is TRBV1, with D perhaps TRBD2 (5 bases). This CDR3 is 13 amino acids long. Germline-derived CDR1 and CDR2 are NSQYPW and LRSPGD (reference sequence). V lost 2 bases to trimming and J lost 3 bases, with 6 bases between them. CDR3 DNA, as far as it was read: TGCACCTGCAGTGCACCTGGGCAAAAC. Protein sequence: CTCSAPGQN. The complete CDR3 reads CTCSAPGQNTLYF.

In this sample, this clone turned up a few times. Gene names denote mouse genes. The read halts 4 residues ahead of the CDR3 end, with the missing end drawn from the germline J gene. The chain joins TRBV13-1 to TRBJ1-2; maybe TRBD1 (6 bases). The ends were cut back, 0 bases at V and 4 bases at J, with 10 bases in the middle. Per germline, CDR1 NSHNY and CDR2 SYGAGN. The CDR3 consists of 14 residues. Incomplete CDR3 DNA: TGTGCCAGCAGTGATGGGAACAGGGCCTCC. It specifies CASSDGNRAS. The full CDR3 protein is CASSDGNRASDYTF.

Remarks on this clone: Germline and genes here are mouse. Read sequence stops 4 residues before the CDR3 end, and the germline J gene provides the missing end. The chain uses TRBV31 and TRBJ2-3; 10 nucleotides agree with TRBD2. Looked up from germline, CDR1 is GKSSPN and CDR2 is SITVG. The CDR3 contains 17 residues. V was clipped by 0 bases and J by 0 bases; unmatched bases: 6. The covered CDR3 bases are TGTGCCTGGAGTCTAGGGGGACTGGGGACTAGTGCAGAA. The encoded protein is CAWSLGGLGTSAE. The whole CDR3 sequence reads CAWSLGGLGTSAETLYF.

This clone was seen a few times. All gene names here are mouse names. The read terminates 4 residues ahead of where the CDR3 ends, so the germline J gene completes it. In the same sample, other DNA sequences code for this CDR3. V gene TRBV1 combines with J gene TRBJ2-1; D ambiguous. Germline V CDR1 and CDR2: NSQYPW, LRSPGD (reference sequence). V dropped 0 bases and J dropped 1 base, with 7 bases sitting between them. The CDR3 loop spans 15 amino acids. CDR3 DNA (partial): TGCACCTGCAGTGCAGATCCTGAGAACTATGCT. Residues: CTCSADPENYA. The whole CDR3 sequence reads CTCSADPENYAEQFF.

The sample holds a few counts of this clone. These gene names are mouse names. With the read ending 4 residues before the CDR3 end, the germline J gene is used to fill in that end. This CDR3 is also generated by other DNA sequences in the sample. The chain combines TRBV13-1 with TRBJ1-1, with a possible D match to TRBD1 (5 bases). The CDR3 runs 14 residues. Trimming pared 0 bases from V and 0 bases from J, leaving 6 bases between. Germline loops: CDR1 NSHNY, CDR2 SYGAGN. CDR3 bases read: TGTGCCAGCAGTGATGTCAGGGCAAACACA. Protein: CASSDVRANT. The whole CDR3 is CASSDVRANTEVFF.

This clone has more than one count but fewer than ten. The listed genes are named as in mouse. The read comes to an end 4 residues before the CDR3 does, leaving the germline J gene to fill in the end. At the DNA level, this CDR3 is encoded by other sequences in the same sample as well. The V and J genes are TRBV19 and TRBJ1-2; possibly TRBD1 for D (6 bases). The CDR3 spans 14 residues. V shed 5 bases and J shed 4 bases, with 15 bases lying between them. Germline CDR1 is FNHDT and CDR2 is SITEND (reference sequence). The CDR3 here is CASSPGQGGSDYTF. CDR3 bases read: TGTGCCAGCAGCCCGGGACAAGGCGGCTCC.

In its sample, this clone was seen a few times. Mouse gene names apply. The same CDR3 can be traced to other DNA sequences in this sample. The sequenced CDR3 bases are TGTGCCAGCAGTATTAGGGGGGGCTCCTAT. Encoded protein: CASSIRGGSY. The complete CDR3 reads CASSIRGGSYEQYF. The rearrangement links TRBV19 to TRBJ2-7; TRBD2 is a possible D gene (7 bases). The read stops 4 residues short of the end of the CDR3; the missing end is completed from the germline J gene. This CDR3 is built from 14 residues. V gave up 2 bases and J gave up 0 bases, with 9 bases separating them. Per the germline V gene, CDR1 is FNHDT and CDR2 is SITEND (reference sequence).

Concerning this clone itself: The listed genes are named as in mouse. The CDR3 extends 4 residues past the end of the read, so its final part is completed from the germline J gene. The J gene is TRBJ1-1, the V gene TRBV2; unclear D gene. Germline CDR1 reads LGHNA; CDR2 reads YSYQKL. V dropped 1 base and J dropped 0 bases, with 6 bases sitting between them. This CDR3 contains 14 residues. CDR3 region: CASSQVQSNTEVFF. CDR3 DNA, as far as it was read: TGTGCCAGCAGCCAAGTACAATCAAACACA.

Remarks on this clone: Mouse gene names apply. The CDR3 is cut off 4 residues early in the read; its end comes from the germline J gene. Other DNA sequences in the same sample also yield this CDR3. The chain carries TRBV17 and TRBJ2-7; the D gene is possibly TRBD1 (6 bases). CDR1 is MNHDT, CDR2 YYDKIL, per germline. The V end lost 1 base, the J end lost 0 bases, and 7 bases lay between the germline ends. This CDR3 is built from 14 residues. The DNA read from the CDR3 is TGTGCTAGCAGTAGAGGAGGGGGCTCCTAT. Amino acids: CASSRGGGSY. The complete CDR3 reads CASSRGGGSYEQYF.

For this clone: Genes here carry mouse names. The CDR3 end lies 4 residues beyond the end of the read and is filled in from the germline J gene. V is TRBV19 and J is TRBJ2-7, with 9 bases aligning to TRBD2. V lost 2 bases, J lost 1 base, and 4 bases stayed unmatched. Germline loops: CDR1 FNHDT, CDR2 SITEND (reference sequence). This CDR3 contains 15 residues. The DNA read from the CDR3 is TGTGCCAGCAGTATTCGACTGGGGGCTTCCTAT. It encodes CASSIRLGASY. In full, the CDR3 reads CASSIRLGASYEQYF.

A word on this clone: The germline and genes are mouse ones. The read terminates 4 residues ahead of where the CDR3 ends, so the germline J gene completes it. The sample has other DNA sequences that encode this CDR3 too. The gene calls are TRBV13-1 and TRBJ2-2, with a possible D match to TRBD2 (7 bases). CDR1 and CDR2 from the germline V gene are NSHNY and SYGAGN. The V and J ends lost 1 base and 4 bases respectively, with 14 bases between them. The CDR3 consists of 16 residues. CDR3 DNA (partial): TGTGCCAGCAGTGATCGGGGGGCGCGGGGCACCGGG. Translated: CASSDRGARGTG. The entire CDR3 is CASSDRGARGTGQLYF.

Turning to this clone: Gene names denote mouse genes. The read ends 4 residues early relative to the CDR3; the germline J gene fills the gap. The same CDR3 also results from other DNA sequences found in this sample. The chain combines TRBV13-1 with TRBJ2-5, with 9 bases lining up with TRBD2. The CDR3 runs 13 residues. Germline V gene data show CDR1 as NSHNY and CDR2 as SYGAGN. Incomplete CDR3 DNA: TGTGCCAGCAGTCTCTGGGGGGGAGAC. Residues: CASSLWGGD. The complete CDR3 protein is CASSLWGGDTQYF.

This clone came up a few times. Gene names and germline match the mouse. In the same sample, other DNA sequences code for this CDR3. Incomplete CDR3 DNA: TGTGCCAGCAGTGGGACTGTTTAT. Protein: CASSGTVY. The whole CDR3 sequence is CASSGTVYEQYF. The chain couples TRBV13-1 to TRBJ2-7; a weak D match, TRBD2 (6 bases). The CDR3 extends 4 residues past the end of the read, so its final part is completed from the germline J gene. CDR1 is NSHNY and CDR2 is SYGAGN in the germline V gene. This CDR3 region has 12 residues.

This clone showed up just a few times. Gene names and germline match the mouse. This CDR3 is CASSLEVTGGARDAETLYF. Partial CDR3 DNA: TGTGCCAGCTCTCTCGAGGTGACTGGGGGGGCGCGTGATGCAGAA. V is TRBV12-1 and J is TRBJ2-3; 12 nucleotides match TRBD2. The read finishes 4 residues shy of the CDR3 end, and the germline J gene is used to complete it. The CDR3 extends over 19 amino acids. Germline CDR1 SGHSN, CDR2 HYEKVE. After removal of 0 bases from V and 2 bases from J, the junction contained 11 bases not matched to a gene.

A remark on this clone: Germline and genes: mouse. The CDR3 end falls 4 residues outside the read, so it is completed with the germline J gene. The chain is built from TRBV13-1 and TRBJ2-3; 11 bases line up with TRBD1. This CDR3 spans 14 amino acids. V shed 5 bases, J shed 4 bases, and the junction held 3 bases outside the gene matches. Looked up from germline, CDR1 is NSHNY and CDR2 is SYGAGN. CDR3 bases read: TGTGCCAGCAGGGACAGGGGGCGCCCAGAA. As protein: CASRDRGRPE. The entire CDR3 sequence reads CASRDRGRPETLYF.

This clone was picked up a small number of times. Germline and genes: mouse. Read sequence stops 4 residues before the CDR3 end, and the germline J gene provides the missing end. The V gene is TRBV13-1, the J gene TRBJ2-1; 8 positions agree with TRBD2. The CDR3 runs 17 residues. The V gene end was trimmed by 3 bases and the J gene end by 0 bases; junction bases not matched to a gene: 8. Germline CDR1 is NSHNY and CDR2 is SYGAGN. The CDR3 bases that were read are TGTGCCAGCAGTGTAGGGCTGGGGGGATCTAACTATGCT. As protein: CASSVGLGGSNYA. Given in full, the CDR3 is CASSVGLGGSNYAEQFF.

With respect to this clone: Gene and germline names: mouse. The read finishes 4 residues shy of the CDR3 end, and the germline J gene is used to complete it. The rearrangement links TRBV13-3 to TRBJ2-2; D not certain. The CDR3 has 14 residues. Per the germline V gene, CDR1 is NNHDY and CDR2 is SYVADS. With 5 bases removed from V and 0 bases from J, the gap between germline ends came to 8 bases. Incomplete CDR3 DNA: TGTGCCAGCAGGACAATCGCAAACACCGGG. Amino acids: CASRTIANTG. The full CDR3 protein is CASRTIANTGQLYF.

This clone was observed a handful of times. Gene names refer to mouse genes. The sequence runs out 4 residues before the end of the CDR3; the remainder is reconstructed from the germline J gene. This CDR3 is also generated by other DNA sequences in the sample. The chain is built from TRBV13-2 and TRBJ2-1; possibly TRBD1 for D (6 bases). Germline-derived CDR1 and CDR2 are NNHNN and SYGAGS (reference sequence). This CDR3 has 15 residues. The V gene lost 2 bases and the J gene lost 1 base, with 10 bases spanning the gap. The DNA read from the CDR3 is TGTGCCAGCGGTGAGCCGGGACAAAACTATGCT. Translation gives CASGEPGQNYA. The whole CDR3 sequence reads CASGEPGQNYAEQFF.